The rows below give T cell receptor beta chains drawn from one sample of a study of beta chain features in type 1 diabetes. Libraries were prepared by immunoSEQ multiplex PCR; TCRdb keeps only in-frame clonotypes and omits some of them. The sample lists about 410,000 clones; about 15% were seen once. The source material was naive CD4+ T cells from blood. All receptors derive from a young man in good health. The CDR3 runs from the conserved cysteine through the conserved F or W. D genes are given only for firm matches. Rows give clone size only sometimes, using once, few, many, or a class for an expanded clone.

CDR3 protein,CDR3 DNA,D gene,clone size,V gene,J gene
CASSLAGANVLTF,TGTGCCAGCAGCTTAGCTGGGGCCAACGTCCTGACTTTC,-,-,TRBV13,TRBJ2-6
CATSRDARTNEKLFF,TGTGCCACCAGCAGAGATGCCAGGACAAATGAAAAACTGTTTTTT,-,-,TRBV15,TRBJ1-4
CASSLASGRVETQYF,TGCGCCAGCAGCTTGGCCAGCGGGAGGGTGGAGACCCAGTACTTC,TRBD2,-,TRBV5-1,TRBJ2-5
CASSLAARGTYEQYF,TGTGCCAGCAGCTTAGCGGCCAGGGGTACGTACGAGCAGTACTTC,-,-,TRBV7-9,TRBJ2-7
CASSRGSRSTDTQYF,TGCGCCAGCAGCCGAGGGTCGAGGAGCACAGATACGCAGTATTTT,-,few,TRBV4-1,TRBJ2-3
CASSFRKWDTEAFF,TGTGCCAGCAGCTTCAGGAAGTGGGACACTGAAGCTTTCTTT,-,few,TRBV7-8,TRBJ1-1
CAWSIRRGPPYSGNTIYF,TGTGCCTGGAGTATCAGGAGGGGGCCACCTTACTCTGGAAACACCATATATTTT,TRBD1,-,TRBV30,TRBJ1-3
CASSLPSGFSNEQFF,TGTGCCAGCAGCTTGCCTAGCGGGTTCTCCAATGAGCAGTTCTTC,TRBD2,-,TRBV7-6,TRBJ2-1
CASSRKDTQYF,TGTGCCAGCTCACGAAAAGATACGCAGTATTTT,-,few,TRBV18,TRBJ2-3
CASSVAMDRHYEQYF,TGTGCCAGCAGCGTAGCTATGGACCGCCACTACGAGCAGTACTTC,-,-,TRBV9,TRBJ2-7
CSVEAAGSTDTQYF,TGCAGCGTGGAGGCGGCGGGAAGCACAGATACGCAGTATTTT,-,-,TRBV29-1,TRBJ2-3
CAISGQGANTEAFF,TGTGCCATCAGTGGACAGGGCGCGAACACTGAAGCTTTCTTT,TRBD1,-,TRBV10-3,TRBJ1-1
CASSVTQSYGYTF,TGTGCCAGCAGCGTGACTCAGAGCTATGGCTACACCTTC,-,-,TRBV9,TRBJ1-2
CASSNEGTPTDTQYF,TGTGCCAGCAGTAACGAAGGGACTCCTACTGATACGCAGTATTTT,-,-,TRBV2,TRBJ2-3
CASASGAREQFF,TGTGCTAGTGCCTCGGGGGCGCGCGAGCAGTTCTTC,-,-,TRBV12-5,TRBJ2-1
CASSVEAENQPQHF,TGTGCCAGCAGCGTAGAGGCGGAGAATCAGCCCCAGCATTTT,-,-,TRBV9,TRBJ1-5
CAWIWGRGNTEAFF,TGTGCCTGGATATGGGGCAGGGGGAACACTGAAGCTTTCTTT,-,-,TRBV30,TRBJ1-1
CASSAREQETQYF,TGCGCCAGCAGCGCGAGGGAGCAAGAGACCCAGTACTTC,-,-,TRBV4-3,TRBJ2-5
CAISGTELVDGYTF,TGTGCCATCAGTGGCACAGAACTCGTCGATGGCTACACCTTC,-,-,TRBV10-3,TRBJ1-2
CASSFERGDNEQFF,TGTGCCAGCAGTTTCGAGCGGGGCGACAATGAGCAGTTCTTC,TRBD2,-,TRBV27,TRBJ2-1
CASRTIAGRYNEQFF,TGTGCCAGCAGAACAATAGCGGGCCGCTACAATGAGCAGTTCTTC,TRBD2,-,TRBV11-2,TRBJ2-1
CASSSTGTRSYNEQFF,TGTGCCAGCAGCTCGACAGGGACCCGATCCTACAATGAGCAGTTCTTC,TRBD1,few,TRBV7-9,TRBJ2-1
CASSPHSYEQYF,TGTGCCAGCAGCCCCCACTCCTACGAGCAGTACTTC,-,few,TRBV7-9,TRBJ2-7
CSVEGAGHTDTQYF,TGCAGCGTTGAAGGCGCGGGGCACACAGATACGCAGTATTTT,-,few,TRBV29-1,TRBJ2-3
CASSLGRNTDTQYF,TGTGCCAGCAGCTTGGGACGGAACACAGATACGCAGTATTTT,-,once,TRBV7-6,TRBJ2-3
CASSPRWGTEAFF,TGTGCCAGCAGCCCTCGTTGGGGCACTGAAGCTTTCTTT,-,-,TRBV11-2,TRBJ1-1
CASSLTRGEYYEQYF,TGTGCCAGCAGCCTAACCCGGGGGGAGTACTACGAGCAGTACTTC,TRBD2,once,TRBV7-2,TRBJ2-7
CASSGLTGPSTDTQYF,TGCGCCAGCAGTGGATTGACAGGGCCTAGCACAGATACGCAGTATTTT,TRBD1,-,TRBV5-1,TRBJ2-3
CASSVDPSTYEQYF,TGTGCCAGCAGCGTAGACCCTAGCACCTACGAGCAGTACTTC,-,few,TRBV9,TRBJ2-7
CASSPHQGRGDTQYF,TGTGCCAGCAGCCCTCATCAGGGGCGGGGAGATACGCAGTATTTT,-,few,TRBV7-9,TRBJ2-3
CASSFRDRGYEQFF,TGTGCCAGCAGCTTCCGGGACAGGGGATATGAGCAGTTCTTC,TRBD1,-,TRBV5-4,TRBJ2-1
CASSLGLKITDTQYF,TGTGCCAGCAGCTTGGGACTGAAAATCACAGATACGCAGTATTTT,-,few,TRBV7-9,TRBJ2-3
CASSQKETQYF,TGTGCCAGCAGCCAAAAGGAGACCCAGTACTTC,-,few,TRBV7-2,TRBJ2-5
CASSSGTQRGDEQFF,TGCGCCAGCAGCTCCGGGACCCAGAGGGGGGATGAGCAGTTCTTC,-,-,TRBV5-1,TRBJ2-1
CACVLSGNTIYF,TGTGCCTGTGTTCTCTCTGGAAACACCATATATTTT,-,-,TRBV30,TRBJ1-3
CASSLSGLGVKTQYF,TGTGCCAGCAGCTTAAGTGGGTTGGGGGTGAAGACCCAGTACTTC,-,-,TRBV7-9,TRBJ2-5
CASSLSGPGTDTQYF,TGTGCCAGCAGCCTATCCGGACCGGGCACAGATACGCAGTATTTT,-,-,TRBV7-3,TRBJ2-3
CASSGGEVWRVLNNEQFF,TGTGCCAGCAGCGGAGGGGAAGTTTGGAGAGTCCTAAACAATGAGCAGTTCTTC,-,few,TRBV9,TRBJ2-1
CASSLFGTRHTGELFF,TGTGCCAGCAGCCTCTTCGGGACTAGACACACCGGGGAGCTGTTTTTT,TRBD2,-,TRBV7-2,TRBJ2-2
CASSELGSSGNTIYF,TGTGCCAGCAGTGAATTGGGAAGCTCTGGAAACACCATATATTTT,-,-,TRBV25-1,TRBJ1-3
CAISDSGKGAKNIQYF,TGTGCCATCAGTGACTCCGGGAAGGGAGCCAAAAACATTCAGTACTTC,-,-,TRBV10-3,TRBJ2-4
CASSAGVRETQYF,TGTGCCAGCAGCGCCGGAGTCCGGGAGACCCAGTACTTC,-,few,TRBV9,TRBJ2-5
CASSFGTFNEQFF,TGTGCTAGCAGCTTCGGGACTTTCAATGAGCAGTTCTTC,-,few,TRBV7-7,TRBJ2-1
CSVGGTQGQPQHF,TGCAGCGTGGGTGGCACACAGGGTCAGCCCCAGCATTTT,-,-,TRBV29-1,TRBJ1-5
CASSPRLAGVNTGELFF,TGTGCCAGCTCACCAAGACTAGCGGGAGTTAACACCGGGGAGCTGTTTTTT,TRBD2,few,TRBV18,TRBJ2-2
CASSDPSSYNEQFF,TGTGCCAGCAGTGATCCTTCCTCCTACAATGAGCAGTTCTTC,-,-,TRBV6-1,TRBJ2-1
CASSRTGRDYGYTF,TGTGCCAGCAGCCGGACAGGCCGGGACTATGGCTACACCTTC,TRBD1,-,TRBV6-5,TRBJ1-2
CASSLSTFNYGYTF,TGTGCCAGCAGCTTATCGACATTTAACTATGGCTACACCTTC,-,few,TRBV9,TRBJ1-2
CASSRGHTYEQYF,TGTGCCAGCTCACGGGGACATACCTACGAGCAGTACTTC,-,-,TRBV18,TRBJ2-7
CASSPVQGKYEQYF,TGTGCCAGCAGTCCCGTACAGGGGAAATACGAGCAGTACTTC,TRBD1,once,TRBV27,TRBJ2-7
CASNHRTYNEQFF,TGTGCCAGTAATCACCGGACCTACAATGAGCAGTTCTTC,-,-,TRBV19,TRBJ2-1
CASSLNGVVSYNEQFF,TGTGCCAGCAGCTTGAATGGGGTCGTCTCCTACAATGAGCAGTTCTTC,-,once,TRBV5-4,TRBJ2-1
CASSLGREDTQYF,TGTGCCAGCAGCTTAGGGAGAGAAGATACGCAGTATTTT,-,-,TRBV7-2,TRBJ2-3
CAWSTDRGYGYTF,TGTGCCTGGAGTACTGACAGGGGGTATGGCTACACCTTC,TRBD1,-,TRBV30,TRBJ1-2